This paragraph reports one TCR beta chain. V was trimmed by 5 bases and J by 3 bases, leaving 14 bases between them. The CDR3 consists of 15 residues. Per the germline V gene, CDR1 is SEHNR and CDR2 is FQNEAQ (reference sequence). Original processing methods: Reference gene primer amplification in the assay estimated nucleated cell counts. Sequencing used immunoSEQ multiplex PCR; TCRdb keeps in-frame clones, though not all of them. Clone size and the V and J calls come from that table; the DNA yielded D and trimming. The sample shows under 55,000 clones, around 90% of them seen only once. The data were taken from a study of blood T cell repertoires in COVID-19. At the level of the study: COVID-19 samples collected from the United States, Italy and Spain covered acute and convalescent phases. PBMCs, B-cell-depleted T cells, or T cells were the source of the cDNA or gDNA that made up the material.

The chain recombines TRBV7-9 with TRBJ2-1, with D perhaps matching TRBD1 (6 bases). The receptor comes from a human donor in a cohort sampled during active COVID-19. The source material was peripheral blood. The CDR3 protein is CASSPLWTDYNEQFF. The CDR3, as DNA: TGTGCCAGCAGCCCCCTTTGGACAGACTACAATGAGCAGTTCTTC.